What follows are 4 T cell receptor beta chains derived from one specimen sequenced in a study of T-cell reconstitution after alpha-beta-depleted transplantation in children. For TCRbeta, the library was prepared with unique molecular identifiers. TCRdb called the PCR reads again in MiXCR, with one record for every CDR3 protein. The sample records approximately 1,000,000 distinct CDR3 sequences, roughly 31% being singletons. This specimen consisted of PBMCs, mostly from graft donor cells, obtained 360 days after TCRalphabeta/CD19-depleted stem cell transplant. All receptors derive from a boy under two years old who had a stem cell transplant for SCID, so the T cells may come from the graft donor.

This clonotype was found once. The chain couples TRBV7-9 to TRBJ2-5; 9 bases are shared with TRBD1. J lost 5 bases, V lost 3 bases, and 4 bases had no gene match. CDR3 size: 14 residues. Germline CDR1 reads SEHNR; CDR2 reads FQNEAQ (reference sequence). The CDR3 coding sequence is TGTGCCAGCAGCTTCGGGACAGGGTTGGAGACCCAGTACTTC. Translated, it gives CASSFGTGLETQYF.

The chain is built from TRBV12-3 or TRBV12-4 and TRBJ1-5; no definite D call. The CDR3 contains 11 residues. Trimming pared 1 base from V and 11 bases from J, leaving 6 bases between. CDR3 bases: TGTGCCAGCAGTTTAGGGGGAGCCCAGCATTTT. This encodes CASSLGGAQHF.

The sample holds a few counts of this clonotype. The chain recombines TRBV7-8 with TRBJ2-3; TRBD2 aligns across 9 bases. This CDR3 spans 16 amino acids. The V and J ends lost 2 bases and 3 bases, in that order; junction bases with no gene match: 6. Germline assignment: CDR1 SGHVS and CDR2 FQNEAQ. The CDR3 here is CASSLWGGGGTDTQYF. The CDR3 nucleotides are TGTGCCAGCAGCTTATGGGGCGGGGGGGGGACAGATACGCAGTATTTT.

This clonotype was found a few times. The rearrangement uses TRBV25-1 and TRBJ1-4; D is possibly TRBD1 (5 bases). With 4 bases removed from V and 7 bases from J, the gap between germline ends came to 13 bases. Germline V gene lookup returns CDR1 MGHDK and CDR2 SYGVNS. The length of the CDR3 is 14 residues. In nucleotides, the CDR3 is TGTGCCAGCAGTGCGGGACGGAAGGCTGAAAAACTGTTTTTT. It yields the protein CASSAGRKAEKLFF.